The next 18 T cell receptor beta chains were all read from a single sample in a study of blood T cells in healthy people across ages. It was with a sample-barcoded 5' primer and a J-beta primer mix that a second PCR of about 6 to 12 cycles was run. TCRdb reanalysed the 5' RACE reads using MiXCR and keeps one entry per CDR3 protein. The data show over a million distinct CDR3 sequences, more than 40% seen once. The sequencing input was blood. These receptor sequences come from a woman aged 55-69 years in good health.

The chain recombines TRBV20-1 with TRBJ2-5; perhaps TRBD1 as D (6 bases). The DNA matches TRBJ2-7 better at its end, which makes the J call doubtful. Germline CDR1 is DFQATT and CDR2 is SNEGSKA (reference sequence). CDR3 length: 13 residues. This CDR3 reads CSADAGEPYEQYF. The CDR3 DNA reads as TGCAGTGCTGACGCAGGGGAACCCTACGAGCAGTACTTC.

The chain has TRBV20-1 and TRBJ1-6, with 8 bases that match TRBD1. This CDR3 contains 14 residues. V gave up 6 bases and J gave up 3 bases; unmatched junction bases: 4. Germline V gene lookup returns CDR1 DFQATT and CDR2 SNEGSKA (reference sequence). Here the CDR3 DNA reads TGCAGTGCGGGACAGGCTCTCTATAATTCACCCCTCCACTTT. It specifies CSAGQALYNSPLHF.

The chain joins TRBV12-3 or TRBV12-4 to TRBJ2-1; tentatively, D is TRBD1 or TRBD2 (5 bases each). V was cut by 1 base and J by 5 bases, with 9 bases left in between. The CDR3 sequence is 14 residues long. The CDR3 sequence is CASSLGDGHNEQFF. The CDR3 DNA reads TGTGCCAGCAGTTTAGGGGACGGACACAATGAGCAGTTCTTC.

The genes are TRBV6-2 or TRBV6-3 and TRBJ2-7; 7 bases are shared with TRBD1. V lost 4 bases to trimming and J lost 0 bases; unmatched junction nucleotides: 6. The V gene's germline CDR1 is MNHEY and CDR2 SVGEGT. CDR3 length equals 15 residues. The CDR3 protein is CASSSSTGSSYEQYF. The CDR3 bases are TGTGCCAGCAGTTCCTCGACAGGGAGCTCCTACGAGCAGTACTTC.

V is TRBV27 and J is TRBJ2-7; 9 nucleotides match TRBD2. The ends lost 5 bases at V and 6 bases at J; junction bases unmatched: 11. CDR3 length equals 15 residues. Germline V gene data show CDR1 as MNHEY and CDR2 as SMNVEV (reference sequence). Written as DNA, the CDR3 is TGTGCCAGCAGTCCACTTAGCGGGAGCTGGAGCGAGCAGTACTTC. Its protein product is CASSPLSGSWSEQYF.

This clonotype was seen only a few times. V is TRBV5-6 and J is TRBJ1-1; maybe TRBD1 (5 bases). The CDR3 extends over 15 amino acids. Trimming removed 2 bases at V and 0 bases at J, with 11 bases between. Germline assignment: CDR1 SGHDT and CDR2 YYEEEE. CDR3 sequence: CASSLTGLVNTEAFF. The CDR3 region has the DNA TGTGCCAGCAGCTTAACGGGGCTTGTGAACACTGAAGCTTTCTTT.

This chain uses TRBV29-1 with TRBJ2-6; D gene uncertain. The ends were cut back, 3 bases at V and 1 base at J, with 7 bases in the middle. The CDR3 sequence is 14 residues long. Looked up from germline, CDR1 is SQVTM and CDR2 is ANQGSEA. The CDR3 region has the DNA TGCAGCGTTGAGGCTCAGTCTGGGGCCAACGTCCTGACTTTC. Its protein is CSVEAQSGANVLTF. Combining the CDR3 with reference TRBV29-1 and TRBJ2-6 gives the whole variable domain SAVISQKPSRDICQRGTSLTIQCQVDSQVTMMFWYRQQPGQSLTLIATANQGSEATYESGFVIDKFPISRPNLTFSTLTVSNMSPEDSSIYLCSVEAQSGANVLTFGAGSRLTVL.

This clonotype was observed a single time. The rearrangement links TRBV4-2 to TRBJ2-1; 10 bases fit TRBD2. With V trimmed by 5 bases and J by 6 bases, 10 bases remained unmatched. The CDR3 has 16 residues. In germline, CDR1 is LGHNA, CDR2 YNFKEQ. Here the CDR3 reads CASSEQAGGPGNEQFF. The CDR3, as DNA: TGTGCCAGCAGCGAGCAAGCGGGAGGGCCTGGCAATGAGCAGTTCTTC.

The rearrangement links TRBV3-1 to TRBJ2-4; 7 bases fit TRBD2. Looked up from germline, CDR1 is LGHDT and CDR2 is YNNKEL (reference sequence). CDR3 length equals 18 residues. V gave up 0 bases and J gave up 0 bases; unmatched junction bases: 8. CDR3 amino acids: CASSQDMVIAGAKNIQYF. The CDR3 nucleotides are TGTGCCAGCAGCCAAGATATGGTAATAGCGGGAGCCAAAAACATTCAGTACTTC.

The rearrangement uses TRBV25-1 and TRBJ2-4; TRBD2 matches 7 bases. This CDR3 comprises 13 residues. Unmatched junction bases numbered 9, after V lost 3 bases and J lost 13 bases. Germline CDR1 reads MGHDK; CDR2 reads SYGVNS. In nucleotides, the CDR3 is TGTGCCAGCAGTGACCCTGGACGGGGGGAGCAGTACTTC. It yields the protein CASSDPGRGEQYF. Full variable domain (outside the CDR3, taken from reference TRBV25-1 and TRBJ2-4): EADIYQTPRYLVIGTGKKITLECSQTMGHDKMYWYQQDPGMELHLIHYSYGVNSTEKGDLSSESTVSRIRTEHFPLTLESARPSHTSQYLCASSDPGRGEQYFGAGTRLSVL.

The chain is built from TRBV28 and TRBJ1-2; no clear D. The CDR3 contains 15 residues. Germline V CDR1 and CDR2: MDHEN, SYDVKM. The V end lost 1 base, the J end lost 8 bases, and 17 bases lay between the germline ends. As DNA, the CDR3 is TGTGCCAGCAGTTTATTCAGCCCTTCCCGGTGGGGCTACACCTTC. Its translation is CASSLFSPSRWGYTF.

This clonotype was found many times. The V call is TRBV12-3 or TRBV12-4, the J call TRBJ2-3; D unresolved. The CDR3 length is 13 residues. V lost 4 bases to trimming and J lost 4 bases, with 9 bases between them. As DNA, the CDR3 is TGTGCCAGCAGTTCTAATTTTCCAGATACGCAGTATTTT. Amino acid sequence: CASSSNFPDTQYF.

The J gene is TRBJ2-4, the V gene TRBV11-3; 11 bases fit TRBD1. The tail of the sequence fits TRBJ2-5 better, so the J call may be wrong. This CDR3 is 15 amino acids long. Germline V gene sequence: CDR1 SGHNT, CDR2 YENEEA. The CDR3 DNA reads TGTGCCAGCAGCACACGGGACAGGGGGGTTGAGACCCAGTACTTC. It specifies CASSTRDRGVETQYF.

V usage is TRBV15 and J usage is TRBJ2-1, with a tentative D call TRBD2 (6 bases). Germline CDR1 LNHNV, CDR2 YYDKDF (reference sequence). Trimming pared 8 bases from V and 1 base from J, leaving 15 bases between. The CDR3 contains 15 residues. The CDR3 DNA sequence: TGTGCCACCGACCGGGGGACCGTGTCCTACAATGAGCAGTTCTTC. It encodes CATDRGTVSYNEQFF.

This clonotype was seen more than once but under ten times. The chain recombines TRBV11-2 with TRBJ2-7, with 10 bases lining up with TRBD2. This CDR3 has 16 residues. V lost 2 bases to trimming and J lost 4 bases; unmatched junction nucleotides: 8. The V gene's germline CDR1 is SGHAT and CDR2 FQNNGV. Here the CDR3 DNA reads TGTGCCAGCAGCTTACACCAAGCGGGAGGGGGGTACGAGCAGTACTTC. This codes for CASSLHQAGGGYEQYF.

This clonotype was seen more than once but under ten times. This sequence joins TRBV5-8 and TRBJ2-7; possibly TRBD1 for D (5 bases). This CDR3 contains 13 residues. Germline CDR1 SGHTS, CDR2 YDEGEE. V gave up 1 base and J gave up 7 bases, with 12 bases separating them. The CDR3 sequence: CASSLNSGAEQYF. The CDR3 coding sequence is TGTGCCAGCAGCTTGAACTCTGGGGCGGAGCAGTACTTC.

This sequence joins TRBV9 and TRBJ2-4; 9 bases line up with TRBD1. The assigned J gene may be wrong: the sequence end matches TRBJ2-7 better. CDR1 and CDR2 (germline): SGDLS, YYNGEE. The CDR3 runs 15 residues. The CDR3 sequence is CASSESGTGLYEQYF. DNA for the CDR3: TGTGCCAGCAGCGAATCCGGGACAGGGCTGTACGAGCAGTACTTC.

This clonotype was counted a few times. The chain uses TRBV12-3 or TRBV12-4 and TRBJ2-5; D is possibly TRBD2 (5 bases). This CDR3 region has 12 residues. V gave up 7 bases and J gave up 5 bases, with 11 bases separating them. As DNA, the CDR3 is TGTGCCAGCATGGGGAGAAGTGAGACCCAGTACTTC. This encodes CASMGRSETQYF.